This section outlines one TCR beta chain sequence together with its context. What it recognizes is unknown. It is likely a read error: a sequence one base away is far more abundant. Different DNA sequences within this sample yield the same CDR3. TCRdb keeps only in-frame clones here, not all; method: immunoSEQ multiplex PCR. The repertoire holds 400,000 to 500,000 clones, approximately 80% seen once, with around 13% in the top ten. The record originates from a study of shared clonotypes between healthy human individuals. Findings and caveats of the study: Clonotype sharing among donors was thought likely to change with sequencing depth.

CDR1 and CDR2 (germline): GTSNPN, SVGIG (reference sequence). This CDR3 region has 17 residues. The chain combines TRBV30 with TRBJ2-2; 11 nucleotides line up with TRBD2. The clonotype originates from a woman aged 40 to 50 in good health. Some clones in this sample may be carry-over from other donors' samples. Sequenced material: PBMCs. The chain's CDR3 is CASNPTSGMVRTGELFF. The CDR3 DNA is TGTGCCTCAAACCCGACTAGCGGGATGGTTCGCACCGGGGAGCTGTTCTTT.